A single sample gave rise to the 16 T cell receptor beta chains below, sequenced in a study of blood T cells in healthy people across ages. Alongside a J-beta primer mix, a sample-barcoded 5' primer served in a second PCR lasting roughly 7 to 11 cycles. Each CDR3 protein gets one entry after TCRdb re-called the 5' RACE reads with MiXCR. The sample shows about 1.7 million distinct CDR3 sequences, 28% of them seen only once. Sequencing was performed on blood. The receptors shown here come from a woman in her 30s in good health.

This clonotype came up a few times. The chain couples TRBV28 to TRBJ2-7, with a tentative D call TRBD2 (6 bases). Trimming cost V 2 bases and J 2 bases, with 10 bases left between them. Per the germline V gene, CDR1 is MDHEN and CDR2 is SYDVKM. The length of the CDR3 is 14 residues. CDR3 in DNA: TGTGCCAGCAGTTTAGGGGAGGCTCCCTACGAGCAGTACTTC. Its translation is CASSLGEAPYEQYF.

The chain's CDR3 is CSARGGADYNEQYF. DNA for the CDR3: TGCAGTGCACGAGGGGGGGCTGACTACAATGAGCAGTACTTC. V is TRBV20-1 and J is TRBJ2-5; tentatively, D is TRBD2 (7 bases). CDR1 and CDR2 (germline): DFQATT, SNEGSKA (reference sequence). The V end was cut by 6 bases, the J end by 11 bases, with 25 bases between. The CDR3 runs 14 residues.

Details on this clonotype: This may be a read error: a much more frequent sequence differs by one nucleotide. The V call is TRBV20-1, the J call TRBJ2-4, with TRBD2 matching 8 bases. The J call is uncertain, as TRBJ2-7 better fits the DNA end. CDR3 length equals 12 residues. Germline-derived CDR1 and CDR2 are DFQATT and SNEGSKA (reference sequence). The CDR3 sequence is CRARTSGYEQYF. CDR3 DNA sequence: TGCAGGGCTAGAACTAGCGGCTACGAGCAGTACTTC.

This clonotype appeared a few times. V is TRBV12-3 or TRBV12-4 and J is TRBJ1-2; weak D call: TRBD1 (5 bases). This CDR3 is 15 amino acids long. V lost 1 base and J 7 bases, leaving 16 bases between the germline ends. In DNA, the CDR3 is TGTGCCAGCAGTTTAGGGGACGCTGGCGATTCTGGCTACACCTTC. Its protein product is CASSLGDAGDSGYTF.

This clonotype has only a few counts. This chain joins TRBV4-2 and TRBJ2-3; 7 positions match TRBD1. The CDR3 consists of 17 residues. V lost 4 bases and J lost 3; bases outside the gene matches: 13. Germline values: CDR1 LGHNA, CDR2 YNFKEQ. This CDR3 reads CASSLGDSQPETDTQYF. CDR3 in DNA: TGTGCCAGCAGCCTAGGGGACAGCCAACCTGAAACAGATACGCAGTATTTT.

This clonotype has more than one count but fewer than ten. This chain uses TRBV10-3 with TRBJ2-7; TRBD1 might be the D (5 bases). The CDR3 totals 14 residues. V was shortened by 7 bases and J by 3 bases, with 16 bases between the two germline ends. Per the germline V gene, CDR1 is ENHRY and CDR2 is SYGVKD. The DNA of the CDR3 is TGTGCCATCACCGAAACCCAGGGAAGCTACGAGCAGTACTTC. This sequence encodes CAITETQGSYEQYF.

This clonotype came up many times. This chain uses TRBV7-9 with TRBJ2-7, with 8 bases matching TRBD2. This CDR3 region has 14 residues. The germline V gene encodes CDR1 SEHNR and CDR2 FQNEAQ (reference sequence). V was pared by 4 bases and J by 3 bases, with 5 bases of the junction left unmatched. This CDR3 is CASSSLAGNYEQYF. CDR3 bases: TGTGCCAGCAGCTCCCTAGCGGGCAACTACGAGCAGTACTTC. Variable domain in full (rest from reference TRBV7-9 and TRBJ2-7): DTGVSQNPRHKITKRGQNVTFRCDPISEHNRLYWYRQTLGQGPEFLTYFQNEAQLEKSRLLSDRFSAERPKGSFSTLEIQRTEQGDSAMYLCASSSLAGNYEQYFGPGTRLTVT.

This clonotype was recorded many times. The chain has TRBV20-1 and TRBJ2-1; 10 bases align to TRBD2. The CDR3 contains 15 residues. Germline V gene data show CDR1 as DFQATT and CDR2 as SNEGSKA (reference sequence). V was pared by 0 bases and J by 8 bases, with 7 bases of the junction left unmatched. CDR3 sequence reads: CSARDPSGGGDEQFF. The CDR3 DNA sequence: TGCAGTGCTAGAGATCCTAGCGGGGGCGGGGATGAGCAGTTCTTC.

The table lists this clonotype with a few counts. The rearrangement joins TRBV29-1 to TRBJ2-5; no reliable D call. V lost 1 base and J lost 1, with 7 bases in between. Germline V gene data show CDR1 as SQVTM and CDR2 as ANQGSEA. CDR3 size: 13 residues. This CDR3 is CSVEVGAQETQYF. DNA for the CDR3: TGCAGCGTTGAAGTTGGAGCCCAAGAGACCCAGTACTTC.

CDR3 DNA sequence: TGTGCCAGCAGCTTCAAGGGGGGTTCCCAAGAGACCCAGTACTTC. It codes for CASSFKGGSQETQYF. V gene TRBV7-2 combines with J gene TRBJ2-5, with D perhaps matching TRBD1 or TRBD2 (6 bases each). Trimming removed 3 bases from V and 1 base from J, with 12 bases in between. Germline V gene sequence: CDR1 SGHTA, CDR2 FQGNSA. CDR3 size: 15 residues.

Details on this clonotype: A much larger clone lies a single base off, so this may be a read error. This chain links TRBV28 with TRBJ2-4, with D perhaps TRBD2 (6 bases). The last part of the DNA fits TRBJ2-7 better; the J call may be wrong. The CDR3 extends over 14 amino acids. In germline, CDR1 is MDHEN, CDR2 SYDVKM. The CDR3 nucleotides read TGTGCCAGCAGTTGGGGGGTTGGCTCCTACGAGCAGTACTTC. It translates to CASSWGVGSYEQYF.

As to this clonotype: The junction departs from germline at one end; a sequencing error may be responsible. The rearrangement links TRBV20-1 to TRBJ2-7, with TRBD1 matching 8 bases. CDR3 length: 14 residues. CDR1 is DFQATT, CDR2 SNEGSKA, per germline (reference sequence). The CDR3 loop is CSARDPGGSYEQDF. The CDR3 DNA follows: TGCAGTGCTAGAGACCCAGGGGGCTCCTACGAGCAGGACTTC.

In DNA, the CDR3 is TGTGCCAGCAGAGCAACGGAAAATGAGCAGTTCTTC. Amino acid sequence: CASRATENEQFF. The chain recombines TRBV11-2 with TRBJ2-1; D uncertain. Between the trimmed V and J ends, which lost 6 bases and 7 bases, there was a span of 10 bases. The CDR3 runs 12 residues. Germline V gene sequence: CDR1 SGHAT, CDR2 FQNNGV. Variable domain in full (rest from reference TRBV11-2 and TRBJ2-1): EAGVAQSPRYKIIEKRQSVAFWCNPISGHATLYWYQQILGQGPKLLIQFQNNGVVDDSQLPKDRFSAERLKGVDSTLKIQPAKLEDSAVYLCASRATENEQFFGPGTRLTVL.

About this clonotype: Germline is not matched at one junction end, which may reflect a read error. CDR3 sequence reads: CSTRGGTGGTDTQYF. As DNA, the CDR3 is TGCAGTACTAGAGGCGGGACAGGGGGCACAGATACGCAGTATTTT. V and J are TRBV20-1 and TRBJ2-3; the match to TRBD1 covers 10 bases. From germline, CDR1 is DFQATT and CDR2 SNEGSKA (reference sequence). CDR3 length: 15 amino acids.

There are a few counts of this clonotype. V gene TRBV20-1 combines with J gene TRBJ1-6, with no clear D. Per germline, CDR1 DFQATT and CDR2 SNEGSKA (reference sequence). The CDR3 contains 13 residues. V was trimmed by 3 bases and J by 6 bases, leaving 9 bases between them. CDR3 amino acids: CSARIKINSPLHF. CDR3 in DNA: TGCAGTGCTAGGATAAAGATTAATTCACCCCTCCACTTT.

The V gene is TRBV5-1, the J gene TRBJ1-1; possibly TRBD1 for D (5 bases). CDR1 SGHRS and CDR2 YFSETQ come from the germline V gene. The V end was cut by 3 bases, the J end by 11 bases, with 14 bases between. The length of the CDR3 is 12 residues. Here the CDR3 reads CASSSREGRAFF. Here the CDR3 DNA reads TGCGCCAGCAGCTCCCGGGAGGGGAGGGCTTTCTTT.